Here is one TCR beta chain with its context. Its specificity is unknown. A sample-barcoded 5' primer and a J-beta primer mix were used in a second PCR of roughly 7 to 11 cycles. Each single sample gave us at least 2.5 million CDR3-containing paired-end reads. Each CDR3 protein gets one entry after TCRdb re-called the 5' RACE reads with MiXCR. The sample lists 540,000 or so distinct CDR3 sequences, around half seen once, with approximately 23% in the top ten. This sample is part of a study of blood T cells in healthy people across ages. Overall study: About one barcoded beta molecule per two T cells came from capture by template switching. Study conclusions and caveats: PBMCs went unsorted, and a conclusive naive versus antigen-experienced comparison was therefore prevented. A greater number of naive CD4+ cells and higher diversity distinguished long-lived donors from aged donors.

The CDR3 totals 16 residues. From germline, CDR1 is SGHRS and CDR2 YFSETQ. The germline V and J ends were trimmed by 5 bases and 5 bases, with 22 bases remaining between them. The sample comprised blood. The sequence derives from a man at least 80 years old in good health. This chain links TRBV5-1 with TRBJ2-5; perhaps TRBD2 as D (5 bases). The chain's CDR3 is CASSLPQRRESETQYF. CDR3 DNA: TGCGCCAGCAGTCTCCCCCAAAGAAGGGAGTCGGAGACCCAGTACTTC.